This entry concerns a single T cell receptor beta chain. Its antigen remains unknown. This CDR3 is also generated by other DNA sequences in the sample. This sample is part of a study of cytomegalovirus exposure and HLA in healthy donors. CDR1 and CDR2 from the germline V gene are MNHNS and SASEGT. V gave up 6 bases and J gave up 6 bases; unmatched junction bases: 8. The CDR3 is 14 residues long. It was with 60 Vbeta and 13 Jbeta primers that the PCR ran. Measured with immunoSEQ multiplex PCR; TCRdb has only the in-frame clones, and not every one. The sample has about 200,000 clones; the top ten hold around 6%. Overall study results and limits: Later analysis showed most CMV-associated TCR beta chains appearing HLA-restricted. For most TCR beta V segments, an earlier analysis put the productive rate at about 87% or about 30% of the time. In a later analysis, at a false discovery rate of 0.05, roughly 16,000 TCR beta sequences matched HLA alleles. A highly shared variant cluster was judged a likely technical artifact.

The TCR comes from a man under 40 in good health and CMV-seronegative. Sequenced sample: PBMCs. The V gene is TRBV6-1, the J gene TRBJ2-7; 10 bases match TRBD1. CDR3 residues: CASSRDRGAGEQYF. The CDR3 DNA reads TGTGCCAGCAGCCGGGACAGGGGAGCGGGCGAGCAGTACTTC.